This is a list of T cell receptor beta chains from one sample in a study of blood T cell repertoires in COVID-19. Only in-frame clones appear in the TCRdb table, and some are missing; sequencing was by immunoSEQ multiplex PCR. The table includes 150,000 to 200,000 clones, about 75% detected once. Sequenced: peripheral blood. All receptors derive from a woman aged 50 to 60 with active or convalescent COVID-19. The CDR3 runs from the conserved cysteine through the conserved F or W. The order of the fields is clone size, J gene, D gene, V gene, CDR3 protein, CDR3 DNA. The D gene is left open where the match is weak. Rows give clone size only sometimes, using once, few, many, or a class for an expanded clone.

- | TRBJ1-5 | TRBD1 | TRBV7-9 | CASSLGSTGDSNQPQHF | TGTGCCAGCAGCTTAGGATCGACAGGGGATAGCAATCAGCCCCAGCATTTT
- | TRBJ2-7 | - | TRBV4-3 | CASSEGTWASYEQYF | TGCGCCAGCAGCGAGGGAACTTGGGCGTCCTACGAGCAGTACTTC
once | TRBJ2-6 | TRBD2 | TRBV7-3 | CASSSRGGPGANVLTF | TGTGCCAGCAGCTCCCGCGGGGGACCTGGGGCCAACGTCCTGACTTTC
- | TRBJ1-2 | - | TRBV7-9 | CASSLAALVEGYTF | TGTGCCAGCAGCTTAGCAGCGCTGGTAGAGGGCTACACCTTC
- | TRBJ2-7 | TRBD2 | TRBV6-6 | CASSYRRESEQYF | TGTGCCAGCAGTTACCGGCGGGAGAGTGAGCAGTACTTC
- | TRBJ2-7 | - | TRBV11-2 | CASSLDLKQLHEQYF | TGTGCCAGCAGCTTAGATCTCAAACAGCTACACGAGCAGTACTTC
- | TRBJ2-5 | - | TRBV7-2 | CASSLVPGAKTQYF | TGTGCCAGCAGCTTAGTACCAGGGGCGAAGACCCAGTACTTC
- | TRBJ2-3 | TRBD2 | TRBV6-1 | CASSAEWLAGGTDTQYF | TGTGCCAGCAGTGCGGAGTGGCTAGCGGGAGGCACAGATACGCAGTATTTT
- | TRBJ1-2 | TRBD1 | TRBV27 | CASSPRTGPYGYTF | TGTGCCAGCAGCCCTCGGACAGGACCCTATGGCTACACCTTC
- | TRBJ1-1 | - | TRBV2 | CASSEGGVRTEAFF | TGTGCCAGCAGTGAAGGGGGCGTAAGGACTGAAGCTTTCTTT
few | TRBJ2-1 | - | TRBV11-3 | CASSLDRVYNEQFF | TGTGCCAGCAGCTTAGATCGGGTTTACAATGAGCAGTTCTTC
once | TRBJ2-7 | - | TRBV4-3 | CASSQDLGASTYEQYF | TGCGCCAGCAGCCAAGATCTCGGAGCATCTACCTACGAGCAGTACTTC
- | TRBJ2-7 | - | TRBV18 | CASAIRQGGDEQYF | TGTGCCAGCGCGATTCGGCAGGGCGGCGACGAGCAGTACTTC
- | TRBJ2-7 | - | TRBV10-3 | CAISGGRGLDEQYF | TGTGCCATCAGTGGGGGCAGGGGTTTGGACGAGCAGTACTTC
- | TRBJ2-2 | - | TRBV19 | CASATPSTRTGELFF | TGTGCCAGTGCAACACCATCGACGAGGACCGGGGAGCTGTTTTTT
- | TRBJ1-2 | - | TRBV4-2 | CASSQDGDSYGYTF | TGTGCCAGCAGCCAAGATGGGGACTCCTATGGCTACACCTTC
- | TRBJ2-4 | - | TRBV19 | CASSSEAKNIQYF | TGTGCCAGTTCCAGCGAGGCCAAAAACATTCAGTACTTC
many | TRBJ2-1 | TRBD1 | TRBV18 | CASSSIRDSSYNEQFF | TGTGCCAGCTCAAGCATCCGGGACAGCTCCTACAATGAGCAGTTCTTC
- | TRBJ2-2 | TRBD1 | TRBV19 | CASRGTGQGGGELFF | TGTGCCAGTCGGGGGACGGGACAGGGCGGCGGGGAGCTGTTTTTT
few | TRBJ2-1 | TRBD2 | TRBV9 | CASSATSGGRGEQFF | TGTGCCAGCAGCGCCACTAGCGGGGGGCGGGGTGAGCAGTTCTTC
few | TRBJ2-2 | TRBD1 | TRBV5-6 | CASSPDRGLGVTGELFF | TGTGCCAGCAGCCCCGACAGGGGGCTTGGTGTCACCGGGGAGCTGTTTTTT
- | TRBJ2-3 | TRBD2 | TRBV7-9 | CASSLRAGADTQYF | TGTGCCAGCAGCTTAAGGGCGGGAGCAGATACGCAGTATTTT
once | TRBJ1-5 | - | TRBV11-1 | CASSLGQSNQPQHF | TGTGCCAGCAGCCTCGGACAGTCCAATCAGCCCCAGCATTTT
- | TRBJ1-3 | - | TRBV6-1 | CASSESAVLGIYF | TGTGCCAGCAGTGAATCGGCAGTCCTAGGTATATATTTT
- | TRBJ2-2 | TRBD2 | TRBV13 | CASSLRWGGGTGELFF | TGTGCCAGCAGCTTAAGATGGGGGGGAGGCACCGGGGAGCTGTTTTTT